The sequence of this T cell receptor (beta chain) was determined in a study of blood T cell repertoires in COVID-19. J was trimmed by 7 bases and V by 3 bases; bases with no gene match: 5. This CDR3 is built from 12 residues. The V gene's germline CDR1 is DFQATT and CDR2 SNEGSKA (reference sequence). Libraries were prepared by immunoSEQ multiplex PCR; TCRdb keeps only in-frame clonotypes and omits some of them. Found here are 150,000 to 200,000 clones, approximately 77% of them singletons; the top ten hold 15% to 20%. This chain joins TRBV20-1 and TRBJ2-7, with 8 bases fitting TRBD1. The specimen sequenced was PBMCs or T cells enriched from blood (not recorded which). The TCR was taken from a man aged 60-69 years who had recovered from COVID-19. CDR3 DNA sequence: TGCAGTGCTAGTGCAGGGGGCTGGGAGCAGTACTTC. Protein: CSASAGGWEQYF.